This T cell receptor (beta chain) appears in the sequencing data of a study of beta chain features in type 1 diabetes. Trimming removed 5 bases from V and 2 bases from J; junction bases left unmatched: 3. The CDR3 is 15 residues long. Per germline, CDR1 SGHAT and CDR2 FQNNGV. Expressed TCRB transcripts got sequenced, as all isolated RNA was reverse transcribed. TCRdb keeps only in-frame clones here, not all; method: immunoSEQ multiplex PCR. The sample lists hundreds of thousands of clones; 15% to 19% were seen once. This TCR was recovered from a man younger than 35 in good health. Sequencing was performed on naive CD4+ T cells from blood. The V and J genes are TRBV11-2 and TRBJ1-6, with TRBD1 matching over 7 bases. The CDR3 is CASSPQGAYNSPLHF. The CDR3 DNA follows: TGTGCCAGCAGCCCCCAGGGGGCCTATAATTCACCCCTCCACTTT. Variable domain in full (rest from reference TRBV11-2 and TRBJ1-6): EAGVAQSPRYKIIEKRQSVAFWCNPISGHATLYWYQQILGQGPKLLIQFQNNGVVDDSQLPKDRFSAERLKGVDSTLKIQPAKLEDSAVYLCASSPQGAYNSPLHFGNGTRLTVT.